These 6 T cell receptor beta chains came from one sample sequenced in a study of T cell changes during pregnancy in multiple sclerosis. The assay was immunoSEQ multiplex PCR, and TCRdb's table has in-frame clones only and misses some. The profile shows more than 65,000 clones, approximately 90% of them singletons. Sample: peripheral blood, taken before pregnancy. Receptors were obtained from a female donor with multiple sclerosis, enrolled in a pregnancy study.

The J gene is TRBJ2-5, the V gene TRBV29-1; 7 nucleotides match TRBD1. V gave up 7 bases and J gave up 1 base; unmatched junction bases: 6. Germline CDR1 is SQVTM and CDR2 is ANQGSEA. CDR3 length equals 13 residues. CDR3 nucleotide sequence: TGCAGCGGCAGACAGGGAGCCCAAGAGACCCAGTACTTC. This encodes CSGRQGAQETQYF.

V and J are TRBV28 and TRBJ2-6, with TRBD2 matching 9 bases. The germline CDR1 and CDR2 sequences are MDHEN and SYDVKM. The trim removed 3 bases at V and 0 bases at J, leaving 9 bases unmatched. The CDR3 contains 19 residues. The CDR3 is CASSLVPGTSLSGANVLTF. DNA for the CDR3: TGTGCCAGCAGTTTGGTGCCCGGGACTAGCCTCTCTGGGGCCAACGTCCTGACTTTC.

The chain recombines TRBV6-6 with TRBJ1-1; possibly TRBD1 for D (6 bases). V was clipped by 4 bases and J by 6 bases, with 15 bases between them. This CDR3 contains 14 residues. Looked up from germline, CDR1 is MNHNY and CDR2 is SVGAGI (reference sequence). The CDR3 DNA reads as TGTGCCAGCAGTTCCACCCGACAGGCCCCTGAAGCTTTCTTT. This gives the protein CASSSTRQAPEAFF.

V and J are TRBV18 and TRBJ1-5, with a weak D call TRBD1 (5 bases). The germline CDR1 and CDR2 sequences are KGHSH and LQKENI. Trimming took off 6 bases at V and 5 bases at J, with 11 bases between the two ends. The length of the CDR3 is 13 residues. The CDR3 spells CASSLGADQPQHF. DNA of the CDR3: TGTGCCAGCTCCCTAGGGGCCGATCAGCCCCAGCATTTT.

In DNA form, the CDR3 reads TGCGCCAGCAGCCGGACAGGGTATGGCTACACCTTC. Protein sequence: CASSRTGYGYTF. The V call is TRBV4-3, the J call TRBJ1-2, with TRBD1 identical over 8 bases. The CDR3 totals 12 residues. Germline trimming cut 4 bases from V and 5 bases from J; bases unmatched to any gene: 0. Germline V gene sequence: CDR1 LGHNA, CDR2 YSLEER.

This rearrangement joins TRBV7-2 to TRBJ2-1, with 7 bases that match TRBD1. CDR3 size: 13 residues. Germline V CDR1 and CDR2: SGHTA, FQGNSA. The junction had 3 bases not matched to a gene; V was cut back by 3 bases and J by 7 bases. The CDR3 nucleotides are TGTGCCAGCAGCTTCGCAGGGGGTAATGAGCAGTTCTTC. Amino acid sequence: CASSFAGGNEQFF. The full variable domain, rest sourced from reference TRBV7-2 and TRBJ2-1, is GAGVSQSPSNKVTEKGKDVELRCDPISGHTALYWYRQSLGQGLEFLIYFQGNSAPDKSGLPSDRFSAERTGGSVSTLTIQRTQQEDSAVYLCASSFAGGNEQFFGPGTRLTVL.